The present T cell receptor (beta chain) was sequenced within a study of T cells in Graves' hyperthyroidism and ophthalmopathy. Study-wide points: Blood also contained most expanded thyroid clonotypes above 0.001.

Regarding this clonotype: No antigen is known for it.

RNA transcripts gave rise to amplified TCR beta CDR3 regions. Primed by the HTBI set, a first-round RT-PCR was run on the TCR CDR3. One entry per CDR3 protein, called by TCRdb with MiXCR from the multiplex PCR reads. This table holds around 300,000 distinct CDR3 sequences, approximately 21% found once. The CDR3 spans 15 residues. CDR1 and CDR2 from the germline V gene are MNHEY and SVGEGT. V was clipped by 7 bases and J by 7 bases; unmatched bases: 12. In the ophthalmopathy cohort, Clinical Activity Score was at least 3, NOSPECS grade at least 4, and duration under 3 months. Any patient presenting with uncontrolled infection, other autoimmune disease, pregnancy or lactation was left out.

Sequencing was carried out using blood. The TCR originated in a man aged 25-45 years with Graves' ophthalmopathy. The chain is built from TRBV6-2 or TRBV6-3 and TRBJ1-5; 8 nucleotides agree with TRBD1. The CDR3 DNA is TGTGCCAGCACCTCAGGGGAGGGACAGGCCCAGCCCCAGCATTTT. This encodes CASTSGEGQAQPQHF.